This T cell receptor (beta chain) was observed in a study of T-cell reconstitution after alpha-beta-depleted transplantation in children. The CDR3 is 16 amino acids. CDR1 and CDR2 (germline): LGHDT, YNNKEL (reference sequence). About this clonotype: Its antigen is still unknown. The junction does not match germline at one end; this may be a read error.

TCRbeta library construction was performed incorporating unique molecular identifiers. TCRdb called the PCR reads again in MiXCR, with one record for every CDR3 protein. The data contain about 290,000 distinct CDR3 sequences, 7.5% to 9% of them singletons. Overall study results and limits: Certain patients had high TCRbeta diversity at day 60, and it came from recipient T cells and thymic progenitors that survived. The main origin of T-cell counts and diversity one year after transplant was newly produced T cells. Reported findings indicate that, about two months after transplant, alpha-beta T cells came from several hundred expanded clones, which were derived from non-depleted graft cells.

This rearrangement joins TRBV3-1 to TRBJ2-6; D possibly matches TRBD1 or TRBD2 (5 bases each). Specimen: peripheral blood, collected 360 days after TCRalphabeta/CD19-depleted stem cell transplant. This clonotype originated in a female patient between 2 and 15 years old who had a stem cell transplant for Fanconi anemia, so the T cells may come from the graft donor. As DNA, the CDR3 is TGTGCCAGCAGCCATTTACGGGGATCTGGGGCCAACGTCCTGAGTTTC. It yields the protein CASSHLRGSGANVLSF.